Each of the 25 T cell receptor beta chains below was sequenced from the same sample in a study of CD8+ T cells in alopecia areata. cDNA reverse transcribed from extracted RNA served as the sequencing template. This table comes from immunoSEQ multiplex PCR, and its TCRdb copy is limited to in-frame clones, with some not included. The table records more than 95,000 clones, around three fifths of them present only once. Sequenced input: CD4+ T cells sorted from blood. The receptor set was obtained from a human donor in good health.

V and J are TRBV19 and TRBJ2-6, with D perhaps matching TRBD1 (5 bases). V was pared by 5 bases and J by 2 bases, with 13 bases between. Germline CDR1 is LNHDA and CDR2 is SQIVND (reference sequence). The CDR3 spans 16 residues. CDR3 amino acids: CASSGQLGTGANVLTF. CDR3 in DNA: TGTGCCAGTAGTGGACAATTGGGAACTGGGGCCAACGTCCTGACTTTC. Together with reference TRBV19 and TRBJ2-6, the CDR3 gives the full variable domain: DGGITQSPKYLFRKEGQNVTLSCEQNLNHDAMYWYRQDPGQGLRLIYYSQIVNDFQKGDIAEGYSVSREKKESFPLTVTSAQKNPTAFYLCASSGQLGTGANVLTFGAGSRLTVL.

The table lists this clone with a few counts. The rearrangement links TRBV29-1 to TRBJ1-2; tentative D call: TRBD1 (6 bases). The germline CDR1 and CDR2 sequences are SQVTM and ANQGSEA. V lost 1 base, J lost 4 bases, and 10 bases lay in between. The CDR3 is 13 residues long. CDR3 coding DNA: TGCAGCGTTGAAGTTGACAGGTCCTATGGCTACACCTTC. Protein product: CSVEVDRSYGYTF.

The V call is TRBV4-1, the J call TRBJ2-5; D assignment may be TRBD1 or TRBD2 (5 bases each). CDR3 size: 14 residues. Trimming cost V 4 bases and J 4 bases, with 13 bases left between them. Germline V CDR1 and CDR2: MGHRA, YSYEKL. The chain's CDR3 is CASSRREGLETQYF. CDR3 nucleotide sequence: TGCGCCAGCAGCCGACGTGAGGGGCTAGAGACCCAGTACTTC.

The J gene is TRBJ2-3, the V gene TRBV5-1, with TRBD2 matching over 8 bases. CDR1 is SGHRS, CDR2 YFSETQ, per germline. The CDR3 sequence is 16 residues long. With 4 bases clipped from V and 6 bases from J, the junction kept 13 bases outside the gene matches. In DNA, the CDR3 is TGCGCCAGCAGCCTGGGGACTAGTTGGGTTTCTGATACGCAGTATTTT. It codes for CASSLGTSWVSDTQYF. Drawing the rest from reference TRBV5-1 and TRBJ2-3, the complete variable domain is KAGVTQTPRYLIKTRGQQVTLSCSPISGHRSVSWYQQTPGQGLQFLFEYFSETQRNKGNFPGRFSGRQFSNSRSEMNVSTLELGDSALYLCASSLGTSWVSDTQYFGPGTRLTVL.

Only one count was recorded for this clone. The CDR3 loop is CASTPGRGESGANVLTF. As DNA, the CDR3 is TGCGCCAGCACCCCAGGTCGGGGGGAGTCTGGGGCCAACGTCCTGACTTTC. The chain recombines TRBV5-1 with TRBJ2-6; 7 bases line up with TRBD2. Germline V gives CDR1 SGHRS, CDR2 YFSETQ. The junction had 10 bases not matched to a gene; V was cut back by 6 bases and J by 1 base. The length of the CDR3 is 17 residues.

This clone was detected only a few times. The chain has TRBV19 and TRBJ2-1, with TRBD2 as a possible D gene (6 bases). Trimming pared 5 bases from V and 7 bases from J, leaving 15 bases between. This CDR3 is built from 14 residues. Germline assignment: CDR1 LNHDA and CDR2 SQIVND (reference sequence). The CDR3 sequence: CASSDSGRWNEQFF. The CDR3 DNA reads TGTGCCAGTAGTGACTCAGGGAGGTGGAATGAGCAGTTCTTC.

The chain has TRBV5-1 and TRBJ2-5; 10 bases align to TRBD2. Germline-derived CDR1 and CDR2 are SGHRS and YFSETQ. V shed 0 bases and J 3 bases; nucleotides not matched to a gene: 2. The CDR3 contains 15 residues. This CDR3 is CASSLDGLAEETQYF. The CDR3, as DNA: TGCGCCAGCAGCTTGGACGGACTAGCGGAAGAGACCCAGTACTTC. Based on the CDR3 plus reference TRBV5-1 and TRBJ2-5, the full variable domain is KAGVTQTPRYLIKTRGQQVTLSCSPISGHRSVSWYQQTPGQGLQFLFEYFSETQRNKGNFPGRFSGRQFSNSRSEMNVSTLELGDSALYLCASSLDGLAEETQYFGPGTRLLVL.

This chain joins TRBV5-1 and TRBJ2-7; D may correspond to TRBD1 or TRBD2 (5 bases each). Trimming took off 0 bases at V and 0 bases at J, with 13 bases between the two ends. The CDR3 has 16 residues. Germline loops: CDR1 SGHRS, CDR2 YFSETQ. CDR3 region: CASSLAPGPASYEQYF. CDR3 sequence (DNA): TGCGCCAGCAGCTTGGCCCCGGGACCCGCCTCCTACGAGCAGTACTTC.

This clone has a handful of counts. The chain uses TRBV5-4 and TRBJ1-1, with a possible D match to TRBD1 (6 bases). There are 13 residues in the CDR3. V lost 1 base, J lost 3 bases, and 7 bases lay in between. Germline lookup yields CDR1 SGHNT and CDR2 YYREEE (reference sequence). The CDR3 spells CASSLTGYTEAFF. The DNA of the CDR3 is TGTGCCAGCAGCTTGACAGGGTACACTGAAGCTTTCTTT.

The rearrangement uses TRBV27 and TRBJ2-5; the match to TRBD2 covers 12 bases. Germline CDR1 and CDR2: MNHEY and SMNVEV (reference sequence). With 7 bases clipped from V and 4 bases from J, the junction kept 4 bases outside the gene matches. There are 14 residues in the CDR3. CDR3 sequence reads: CASKTLAGGETQYF. CDR3 in DNA: TGTGCCAGCAAAACACTAGCGGGGGGAGAGACCCAGTACTTC.

This sequence joins TRBV30 and TRBJ2-4; perhaps TRBD2 as D (6 bases). V was trimmed by 2 bases and J by 9 bases, leaving 14 bases between them. This CDR3 has 13 amino acids. Germline V gives CDR1 GTSNPN, CDR2 SVGIG (reference sequence). The CDR3 DNA sequence: TGTGCCTGGAGTCCAGGAGGGGTGGGCATTCAGTACTTC. It codes for CAWSPGGVGIQYF. The full variable domain, rest sourced from reference TRBV30 and TRBJ2-4, is SQTIHQWPATLVQPVGSPLSLECTVEGTSNPNLYWYRQAAGRGLQLLFYSVGIGQISSEVPQNLSASRPQDRQFILSSKKLLLSDSGFYLCAWSPGGVGIQYFGAGTRLSVL.

The J gene is TRBJ2-6, the V gene TRBV2; 7 nucleotides match TRBD1. After removal of 9 bases from V and 2 bases from J, the junction contained 1 base not matched to a gene. Germline CDR1 is SNHLY and CDR2 is FYNNEI. This CDR3 spans 13 amino acids. The CDR3 DNA is TGTGCCAGTCAGGGGGCTGGGGCCAACGTCCTGACTTTC. Translated: CASQGAGANVLTF.

This chain joins TRBV4-3 and TRBJ1-6; the D is unclear. CDR3 length equals 13 residues. Trimming shortened V by 1 base and J by 8 bases, and 6 bases separated the two germline ends. Germline assignment: CDR1 LGHNA and CDR2 YSLEER. CDR3 region: CASSQGLDSPLHF. CDR3 coding DNA: TGCGCCAGCAGCCAAGGCCTGGATTCACCCCTCCACTTT.

For the CDR3, the DNA is TGCAGCGTTGACTCATTTCGGGGATCCCAAGAGACCCAGTACTTC. Protein sequence: CSVDSFRGSQETQYF. The rearrangement joins TRBV29-1 to TRBJ2-5; TRBD2 might be the D (5 bases). CDR1 is SQVTM and CDR2 is ANQGSEA in the germline V gene. V was clipped by 3 bases and J by 1 base, with 15 bases between them. The CDR3 contains 15 residues.

The V call is TRBV7-9, the J call TRBJ2-6; D remains ambiguous. Trimming cost V 0 bases and J 4 bases, with 10 bases left between them. The germline gives CDR1 SEHNR, CDR2 FQNEAQ (reference sequence). The CDR3 length is 16 residues. CDR3: CASSLAKWSGANVLTF. In DNA, the CDR3 is TGTGCCAGCAGCTTAGCAAAGTGGTCCGGGGCCAACGTCCTGACTTTC.

The chain employs TRBV30 and TRBJ1-2; 7 bases align to TRBD1. CDR3 length equals 12 residues. CDR1 and CDR2 from the germline V gene are GTSNPN and SVGIG (reference sequence). The J segment lost 4 bases and the V segment lost 4 bases, leaving 3 bases of the junction unmatched. CDR3 amino acids: CAWMRDSYGYTF. The CDR3 coding sequence is TGTGCCTGGATGCGGGACAGCTATGGCTACACCTTC.

The chain couples TRBV6-6 to TRBJ2-1, with D possibly matching TRBD2 (6 bases). Trimming shortened V by 2 bases and J by 13 bases, and 9 bases separated the two germline ends. This CDR3 spans 11 amino acids. CDR1 and CDR2 (germline): MNHNY, SVGAGI (reference sequence). In nucleotides, the CDR3 is TGTGCCAGCAGTTACGGAGGGGAACAGTTCTTC. Its protein product is CASSYGGEQFF.

This chain connects TRBV28 to TRBJ1-5; 7 bases are a match to TRBD1. V lost 6 bases, J lost 3 bases, and 8 bases stayed unmatched. The CDR3 extends over 15 amino acids. The germline V gene has CDR1 MDHEN and CDR2 SYDVKM. The DNA of the CDR3 is TGTGCCAGCAGCATGAACAGGGGCACCAATCAGCCCCAGCATTTT. This encodes CASSMNRGTNQPQHF. The whole variable domain, remainder taken from reference TRBV28 and TRBJ1-5, is DVKVTQSSRYLVKRTGEKVFLECVQDMDHENMFWYRQDPGLGLRLIYFSYDVKMKEKGDIPEGYSVSREKKERFSLILESASTNQTSMYLCASSMNRGTNQPQHFGDGTRLSIL.

The chain is built from TRBV5-6 and TRBJ1-2; D is undetermined. The CDR3 length is 12 residues. Germline V gene sequence: CDR1 SGHDT, CDR2 YYEEEE. With 0 bases removed from V and 9 bases from J, the gap between germline ends came to 9 bases. The CDR3 region is CASSLGWQSYTF. The DNA of the CDR3 is TGTGCCAGCAGCTTGGGGTGGCAAAGCTACACCTTC.

This clone was seen only a few times. The chain combines TRBV6-5 with TRBJ1-2, with 9 positions matching TRBD1. J lost 4 bases, V lost 7 bases, and 10 bases had no gene match. This CDR3 is built from 15 residues. Per germline, CDR1 MNHEY and CDR2 SVGAGI. CDR3 sequence (DNA): TGTGCCAGCAACCGCTGGGACAGGGTATCCTATGGCTACACCTTC. This translates into CASNRWDRVSYGYTF.

The chain recombines TRBV18 with TRBJ1-4; 9 bases line up with TRBD1. Germline values: CDR1 KGHSH, CDR2 LQKENI. Losses at the gene ends were 6 bases for V and 8 bases for J; bases not matched to a gene: 7. The CDR3 is 14 amino acids. DNA of the CDR3: TGTGCCAGCTCCATGACAGGGGGGCACGAAAAACTGTTTTTT. Translated, it gives CASSMTGGHEKLFF.

The J gene is TRBJ2-5, the V gene TRBV6-5; weak D call: TRBD2 (6 bases). The CDR3 is 16 residues long. CDR1 and CDR2 from the germline V gene are MNHEY and SVGAGI. The V gene lost 6 bases and the J gene lost 5 bases, with 22 bases spanning the gap. Here the CDR3 DNA reads TGTGCCAGCAGCTACAGTCGGACGGGGGAAAAGGAGACCCAGTACTTC. Residues: CASSYSRTGEKETQYF.

This chain joins TRBV7-9 and TRBJ2-2; TRBD1 matches at 7 bases. CDR3 length equals 15 residues. Looked up from germline, CDR1 is SEHNR and CDR2 is FQNEAQ (reference sequence). V gave up 5 bases and J gave up 5 bases; unmatched junction bases: 8. Written as DNA, the CDR3 is TGTGCCAGCAGCCCGCGAGGCAGGGGGACCGGGGAGCTGTTTTTT. The encoded protein is CASSPRGRGTGELFF.

The table lists this clone with a few counts. This chain uses TRBV5-1 with TRBJ1-2, with 8 bases matching TRBD1. The CDR3 contains 13 residues. Germline assignment: CDR1 SGHRS and CDR2 YFSETQ. J was trimmed by 3 bases and V by 4 bases; bases with no gene match: 2. The CDR3 region has the DNA TGCGCCAGCAGCGCACAGGGGGACTATGGCTACACCTTC. Encoded protein: CASSAQGDYGYTF.

The V gene is TRBV4-3, the J gene TRBJ2-5; D is ambiguous. V was shortened by 0 bases and J by 0 bases, with 14 bases between the two germline ends. The CDR3 is 17 amino acids. Germline V lookup: CDR1 LGHNA, CDR2 YSLEER. The CDR3 coding sequence is TGCGCCAGCAGCCAAGAGGCGCCTCCCGCGTACCAAGAGACCCAGTACTTC. Its protein product is CASSQEAPPAYQETQYF.